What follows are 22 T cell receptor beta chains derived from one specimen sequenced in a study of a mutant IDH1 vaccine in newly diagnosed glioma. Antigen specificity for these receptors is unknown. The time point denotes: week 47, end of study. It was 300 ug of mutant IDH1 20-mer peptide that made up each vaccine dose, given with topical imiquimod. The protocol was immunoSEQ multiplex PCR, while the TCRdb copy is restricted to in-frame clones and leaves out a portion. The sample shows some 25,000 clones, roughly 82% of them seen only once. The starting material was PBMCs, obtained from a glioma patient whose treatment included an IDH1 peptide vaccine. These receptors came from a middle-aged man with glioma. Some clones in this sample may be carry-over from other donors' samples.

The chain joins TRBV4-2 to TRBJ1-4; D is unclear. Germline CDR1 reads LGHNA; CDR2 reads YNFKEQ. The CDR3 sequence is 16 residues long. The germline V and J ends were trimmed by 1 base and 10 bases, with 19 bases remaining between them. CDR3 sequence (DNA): TGTGCCAGCAGCCAAGGCCTCGGTCTGAACTTGGGAAAACTGTTTTTT. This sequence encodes CASSQGLGLNLGKLFF.

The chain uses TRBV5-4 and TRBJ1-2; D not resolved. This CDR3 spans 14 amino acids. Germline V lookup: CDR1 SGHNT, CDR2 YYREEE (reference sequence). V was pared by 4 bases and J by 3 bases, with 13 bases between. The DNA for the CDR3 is TGTGCCAGCAGCCAAGGGTTGGAGCACTATGGCTACACCTTC. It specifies CASSQGLEHYGYTF.

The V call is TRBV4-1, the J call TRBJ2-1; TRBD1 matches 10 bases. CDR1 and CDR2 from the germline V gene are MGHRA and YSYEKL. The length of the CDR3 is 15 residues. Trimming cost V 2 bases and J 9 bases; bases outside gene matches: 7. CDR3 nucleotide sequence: TGCGCCAGCAGCCAATCCGGGACAGGGGTTTTTGAGCAGTTCTTC. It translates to CASSQSGTGVFEQFF.

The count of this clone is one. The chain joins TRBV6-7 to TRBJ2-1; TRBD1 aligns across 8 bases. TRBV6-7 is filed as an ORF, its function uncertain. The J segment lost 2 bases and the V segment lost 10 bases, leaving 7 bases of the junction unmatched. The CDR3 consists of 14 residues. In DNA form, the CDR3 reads TGTGCCACTCATCGACAGGGGCCCTACAATGAGCAGTTCTTC. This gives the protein CATHRQGPYNEQFF.

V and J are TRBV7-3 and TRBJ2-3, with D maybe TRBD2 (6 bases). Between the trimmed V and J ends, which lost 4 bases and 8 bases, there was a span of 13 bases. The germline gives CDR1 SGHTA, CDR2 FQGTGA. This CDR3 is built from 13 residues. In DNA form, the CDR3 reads TGTGCCAGCAGCTCCGGGCGAGCGGGTACGCAGTATTTT. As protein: CASSSGRAGTQYF.

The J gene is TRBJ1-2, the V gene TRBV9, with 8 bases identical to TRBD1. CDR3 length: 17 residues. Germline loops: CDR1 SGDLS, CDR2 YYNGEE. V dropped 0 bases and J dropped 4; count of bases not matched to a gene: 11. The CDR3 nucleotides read TGTGCCAGCAGCGTAGGACAGGGGAAAAGGGTATCCTATGGCTACACCTTC. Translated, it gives CASSVGQGKRVSYGYTF.

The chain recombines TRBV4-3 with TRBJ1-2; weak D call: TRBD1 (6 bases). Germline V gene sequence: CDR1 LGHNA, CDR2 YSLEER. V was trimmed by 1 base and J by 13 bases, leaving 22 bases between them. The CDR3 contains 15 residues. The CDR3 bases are TGCGCCAGCAGCCAAGTCGGAGGGGGGGTGAGGTACTGCACCTTC. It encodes CASSQVGGGVRYCTF.

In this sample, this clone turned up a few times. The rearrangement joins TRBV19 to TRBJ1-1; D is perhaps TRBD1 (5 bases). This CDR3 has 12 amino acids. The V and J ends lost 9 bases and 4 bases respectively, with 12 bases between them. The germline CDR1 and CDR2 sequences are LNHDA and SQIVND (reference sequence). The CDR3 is CASRDGVTEAFF. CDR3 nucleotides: TGTGCCAGCAGGGACGGCGTCACTGAAGCTTTCTTT.

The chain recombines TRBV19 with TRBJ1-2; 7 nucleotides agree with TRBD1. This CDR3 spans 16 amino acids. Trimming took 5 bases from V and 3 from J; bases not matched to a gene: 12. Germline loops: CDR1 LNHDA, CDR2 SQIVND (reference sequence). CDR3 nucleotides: TGTGCCAGTAGTGACAACCCGGGACAGACTTACTATGGCTACACCTTC. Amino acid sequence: CASSDNPGQTYYGYTF.

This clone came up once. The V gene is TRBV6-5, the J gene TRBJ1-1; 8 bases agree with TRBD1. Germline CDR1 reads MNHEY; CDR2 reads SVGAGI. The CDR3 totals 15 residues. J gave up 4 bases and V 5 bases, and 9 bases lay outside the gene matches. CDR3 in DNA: TGTGCCAGCAGTAAGACCCGGGACAGGCTCACTGAAGCTTTCTTT. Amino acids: CASSKTRDRLTEAFF.

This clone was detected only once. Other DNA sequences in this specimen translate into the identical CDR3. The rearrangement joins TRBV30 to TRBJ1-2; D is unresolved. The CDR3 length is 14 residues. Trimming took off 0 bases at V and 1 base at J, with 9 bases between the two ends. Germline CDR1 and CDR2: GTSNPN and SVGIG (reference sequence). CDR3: CAWSVLGRNYGYTF. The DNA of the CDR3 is TGTGCCTGGAGTGTACTCGGCCGTAACTATGGCTACACCTTC. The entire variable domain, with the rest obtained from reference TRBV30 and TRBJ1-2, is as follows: SQTIHQWPATLVQPVGSPLSLECTVEGTSNPNLYWYRQAAGRGLQLLFYSVGIGQISSEVPQNLSASRPQDRQFILSSKKLLLSDSGFYLCAWSVLGRNYGYTFGSGTRLTVV.

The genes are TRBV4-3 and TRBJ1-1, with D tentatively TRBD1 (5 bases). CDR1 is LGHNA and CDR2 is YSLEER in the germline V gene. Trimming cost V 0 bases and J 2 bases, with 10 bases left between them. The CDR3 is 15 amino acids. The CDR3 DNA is TGCGCCAGCAGCCAAGATCACGGGGGAAACACTGAAGCTTTCTTT. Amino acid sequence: CASSQDHGGNTEAFF.

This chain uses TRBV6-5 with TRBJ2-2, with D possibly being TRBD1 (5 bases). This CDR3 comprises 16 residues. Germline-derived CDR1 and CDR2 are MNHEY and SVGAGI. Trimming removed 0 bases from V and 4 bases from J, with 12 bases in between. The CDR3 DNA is TGTGCCAGCAGTTACTCCAGGGCGCTTAGCACCGGGGAGCTGTTTTTT. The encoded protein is CASSYSRALSTGELFF.

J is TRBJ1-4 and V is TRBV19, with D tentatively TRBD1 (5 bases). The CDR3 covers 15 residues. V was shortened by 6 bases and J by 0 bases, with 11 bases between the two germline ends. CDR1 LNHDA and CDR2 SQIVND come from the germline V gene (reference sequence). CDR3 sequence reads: CASRGQATTNEKLFF. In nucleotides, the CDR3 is TGTGCCAGTAGGGGGCAGGCTACAACTAATGAAAAACTGTTTTTT.

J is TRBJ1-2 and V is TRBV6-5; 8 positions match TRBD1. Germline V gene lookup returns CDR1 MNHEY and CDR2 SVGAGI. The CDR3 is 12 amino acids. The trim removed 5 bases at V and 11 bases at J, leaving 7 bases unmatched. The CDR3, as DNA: TGTGCCAGCAGTAGGCAGGGGGCCGGTTACACCTTC. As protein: CASSRQGAGYTF.

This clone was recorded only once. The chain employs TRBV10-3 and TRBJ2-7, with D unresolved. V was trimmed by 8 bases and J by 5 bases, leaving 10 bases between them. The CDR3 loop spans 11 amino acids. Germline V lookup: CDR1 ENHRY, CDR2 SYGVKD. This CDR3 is CAILAYDEQYF. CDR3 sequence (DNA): TGTGCCATCCTCGCCTACGACGAGCAGTACTTC.

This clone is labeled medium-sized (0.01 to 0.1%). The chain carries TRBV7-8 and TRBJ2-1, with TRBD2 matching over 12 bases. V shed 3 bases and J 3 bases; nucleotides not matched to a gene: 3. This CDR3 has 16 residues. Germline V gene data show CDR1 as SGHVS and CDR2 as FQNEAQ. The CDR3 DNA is TGTGCCAGCAGCTTGCAACTAGCGGGGGGCTACAATGAGCAGTTCTTC. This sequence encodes CASSLQLAGGYNEQFF.

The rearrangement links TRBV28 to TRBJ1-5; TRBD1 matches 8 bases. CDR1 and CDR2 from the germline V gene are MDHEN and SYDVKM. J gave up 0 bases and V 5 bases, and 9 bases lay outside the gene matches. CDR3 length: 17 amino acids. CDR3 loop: CASSLGDRLISNQPQHF. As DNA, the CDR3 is TGTGCCAGCAGTCTAGGGGACAGGTTGATTAGCAATCAGCCCCAGCATTTT.

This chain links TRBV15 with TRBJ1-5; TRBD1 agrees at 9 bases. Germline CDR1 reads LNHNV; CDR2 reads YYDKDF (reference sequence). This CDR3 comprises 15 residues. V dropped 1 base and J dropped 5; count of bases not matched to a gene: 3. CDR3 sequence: CATSRAGQGHQPQHF. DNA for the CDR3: TGTGCCACCAGCAGAGCGGGACAGGGTCATCAGCCCCAGCATTTT.

CDR3 sequence (DNA): TGTGCCAGCACGGCTGGGGAGACCCAGTACTTC. It specifies CASTAGETQYF. V usage is TRBV2 and J usage is TRBJ2-5; the D is unclear. The V end lost 7 bases, the J end lost 5 bases, and 8 bases lay between the germline ends. Germline CDR1 and CDR2: SNHLY and FYNNEI. The CDR3 contains 11 residues.

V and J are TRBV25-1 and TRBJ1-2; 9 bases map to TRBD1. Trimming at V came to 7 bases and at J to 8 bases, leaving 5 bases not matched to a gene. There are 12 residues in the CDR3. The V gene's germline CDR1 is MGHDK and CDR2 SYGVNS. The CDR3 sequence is CASTQGAGGYTF. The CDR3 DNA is TGTGCCAGCACACAGGGGGCCGGGGGCTACACCTTC.

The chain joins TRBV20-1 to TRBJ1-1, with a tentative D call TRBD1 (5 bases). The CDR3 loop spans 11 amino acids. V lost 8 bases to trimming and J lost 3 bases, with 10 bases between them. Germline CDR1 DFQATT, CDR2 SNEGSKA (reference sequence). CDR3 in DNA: TGCAGTTCAGGGACGGACACTGAAGCTTTCTTT. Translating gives CSSGTDTEAFF.